The entry below describes one TCR beta chain. Antigen unknown. This record comes from a study of shared clonotypes between healthy human individuals. Overall study context: Samples came from a couple of female and a few male donors aged 18 to 49.

V lost 2 bases and J lost 1, with 14 bases in between. The CDR3 runs 16 residues. Germline CDR1 is MNHNS and CDR2 is SASEGT. Study-level findings and limits: All-four-donor shared clonotypes had higher generation probabilities than non-shared clonotypes did.

The authors ran the assay at deep level. Generated by immunoSEQ multiplex PCR, the TCRdb table keeps only in-frame clones and is missing some. The table records hundreds of thousands of clones, almost 95% of them present only once. Selected positively for CCR7 and CD45RO-negative, naive CD8 cells excluded terminally differentiated effector memory CD45RA+ cells. The sequence was collected from a man aged 30 to 39 in good health. The sample comprised naive CD8+ T cells sorted from blood. V is TRBV6-1 and J is TRBJ1-1; D is ambiguous. For the CDR3, the DNA is TGTGCCAGCAGTGAATTAATATTAGGAGGGAACACTGAAGCTTTCTTT. This gives the protein CASSELILGGNTEAFF.